This T cell receptor beta chain was recorded in a study of blood T cell repertoires in COVID-19. The ends lost 6 bases at V and 4 bases at J; junction bases unmatched: 11. Germline assignment: CDR1 MDHEN and CDR2 SYDVKM. The CDR3 has 15 amino acids. As originally analysed: Researchers report that nucleated cell counts were estimated from reference gene primer amplification. Some clones are missing from TCRdb's copy, which holds only in-frame ones; the method was immunoSEQ multiplex PCR. From that table come the V and J calls and clone size; the DNA was used to work out D and trimming. The sample lists some 62,000 clones, approximately 85% occurring once.

The chain uses TRBV28 and TRBJ1-2; TRBD1 agrees at 7 bases. Sequencing used peripheral blood. The TCR comes from a human donor in a cohort sampled during active COVID-19. The CDR3 bases are TGTGCCAGCAGGGCTTATGACAGGGCCCGCTATGGCTACACCTTC. Its protein product is CASRAYDRARYGYTF.